This entry is about one T cell receptor beta chain. Per the germline V gene, CDR1 is SGHTA and CDR2 is FQGNSA. CDR3 length: 14 amino acids. Trimming removed 1 base from V and 3 bases from J, with 10 bases in between. This sample stems from a study of cytomegalovirus exposure and HLA in healthy donors. The primer mix had 60 Vbeta and 13 Jbeta primers. Repertoires were generated with immunoSEQ multiplex PCR, while TCRdb's copy carries only in-frame clones and drops some. The sample includes some 220,000 clones, more than 70% of them seen just once. The receptor was isolated from a boy between 5 and 17 years old in good health and CMV-seronegative. The V call is TRBV7-2, the J call TRBJ2-7; D may be TRBD1 (5 bases). Sequenced material: PBMCs. The CDR3 DNA reads as TGTGCCAGCAGCTTAGATGGGGCAGTCTACGAGCAGTACTTC. This gives the protein CASSLDGAVYEQYF.